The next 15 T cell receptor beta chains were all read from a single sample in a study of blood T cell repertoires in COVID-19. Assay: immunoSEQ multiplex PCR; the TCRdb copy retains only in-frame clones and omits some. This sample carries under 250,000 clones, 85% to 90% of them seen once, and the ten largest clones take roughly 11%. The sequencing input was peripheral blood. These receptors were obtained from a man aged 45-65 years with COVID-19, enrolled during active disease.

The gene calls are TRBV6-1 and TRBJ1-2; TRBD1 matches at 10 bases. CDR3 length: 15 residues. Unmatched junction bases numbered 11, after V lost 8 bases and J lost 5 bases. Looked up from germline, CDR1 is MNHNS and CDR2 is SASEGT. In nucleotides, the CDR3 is TGTGCCAGCGTGAGCCGGGGACAGGGGAGGTATGGCTACACCTTC. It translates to CASVSRGQGRYGYTF.

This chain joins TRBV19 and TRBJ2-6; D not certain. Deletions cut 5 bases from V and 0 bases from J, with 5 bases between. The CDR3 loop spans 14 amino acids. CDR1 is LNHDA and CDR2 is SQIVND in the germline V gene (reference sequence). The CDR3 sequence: CASSQNSGANVLTF. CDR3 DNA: TGTGCCAGTAGTCAAAACTCTGGGGCCAACGTCCTGACTTTC.

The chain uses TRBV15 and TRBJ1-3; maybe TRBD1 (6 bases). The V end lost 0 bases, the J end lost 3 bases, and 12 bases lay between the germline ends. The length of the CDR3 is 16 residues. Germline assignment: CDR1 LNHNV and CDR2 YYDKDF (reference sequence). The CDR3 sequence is CATSRDSNRDGNTIYF. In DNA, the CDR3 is TGTGCCACCAGCAGAGATTCTAACAGGGATGGAAACACCATATATTTT. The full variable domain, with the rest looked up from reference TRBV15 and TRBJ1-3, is DAMVIQNPRYQVTQFGKPVTLSCSQTLNHNVMYWYQQKSSQAPKLLFHYYDKDFNNEADTPDNFQSRRPNTSFCFLDIRSPGLGDTAMYLCATSRDSNRDGNTIYFGEGSWLTVV.

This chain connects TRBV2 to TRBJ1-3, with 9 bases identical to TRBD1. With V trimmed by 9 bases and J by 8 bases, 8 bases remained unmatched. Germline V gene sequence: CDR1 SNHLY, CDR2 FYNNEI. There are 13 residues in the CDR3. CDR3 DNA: TGTGCCAGGACCGGGACAGGGAGCCACACCATATATTTT. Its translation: CARTGTGSHTIYF.

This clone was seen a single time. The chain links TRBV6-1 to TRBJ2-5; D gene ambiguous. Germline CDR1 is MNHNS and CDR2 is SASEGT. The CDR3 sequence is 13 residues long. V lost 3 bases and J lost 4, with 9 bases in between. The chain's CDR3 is CASSDPVLETQYF. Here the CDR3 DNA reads TGTGCCAGCAGTGACCCCGTCCTAGAGACCCAGTACTTC.

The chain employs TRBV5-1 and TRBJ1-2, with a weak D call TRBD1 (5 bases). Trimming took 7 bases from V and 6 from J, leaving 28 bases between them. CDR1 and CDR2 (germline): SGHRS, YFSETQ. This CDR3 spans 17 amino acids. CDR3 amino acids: CASGEGPHVIGENGYTF. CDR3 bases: TGCGCCAGCGGGGAGGGACCGCATGTGATTGGGGAAAATGGCTACACCTTC.

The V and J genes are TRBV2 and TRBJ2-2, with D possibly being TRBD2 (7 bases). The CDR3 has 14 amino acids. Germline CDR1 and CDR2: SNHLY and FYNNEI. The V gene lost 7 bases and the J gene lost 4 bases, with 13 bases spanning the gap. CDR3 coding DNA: TGTGCCAGCATCGGGGGGCGAAGCACCGGGGAGCTGTTTTTT. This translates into CASIGGRSTGELFF.

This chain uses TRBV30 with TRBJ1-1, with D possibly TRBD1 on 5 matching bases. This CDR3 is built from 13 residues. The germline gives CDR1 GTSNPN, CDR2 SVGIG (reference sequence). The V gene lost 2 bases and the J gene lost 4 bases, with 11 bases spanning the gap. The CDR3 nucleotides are TGTGCCTGGAGTTCTACGGGGGTCACTGAAGCTTTCTTT. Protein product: CAWSSTGVTEAFF.

The CDR3 spells CASRATSGSTGELFF. Written as DNA, the CDR3 is TGTGCCAGCCGAGCGACTAGCGGGAGCACCGGGGAGCTGTTTTTT. J is TRBJ2-2 and V is TRBV6-1, with 12 bases lining up with TRBD2. The CDR3 runs 15 residues. Per germline, CDR1 MNHNS and CDR2 SASEGT. V lost 8 bases and J lost 4; bases outside the gene matches: 5.

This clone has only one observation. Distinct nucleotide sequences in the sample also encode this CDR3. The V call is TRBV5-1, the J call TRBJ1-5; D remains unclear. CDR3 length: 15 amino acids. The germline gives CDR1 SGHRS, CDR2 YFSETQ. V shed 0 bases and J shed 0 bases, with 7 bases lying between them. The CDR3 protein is CASSLAGVSNQPQHF. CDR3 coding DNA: TGCGCCAGCAGCTTGGCCGGGGTTAGCAATCAGCCCCAGCATTTT.

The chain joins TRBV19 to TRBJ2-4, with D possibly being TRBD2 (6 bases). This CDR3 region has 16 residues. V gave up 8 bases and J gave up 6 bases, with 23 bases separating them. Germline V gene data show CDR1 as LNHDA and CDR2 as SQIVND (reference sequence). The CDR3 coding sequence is TGTGCCAGTTCATTCATCCGGGACTCACAAAGAAACATTCAGTACTTC. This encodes CASSFIRDSQRNIQYF.

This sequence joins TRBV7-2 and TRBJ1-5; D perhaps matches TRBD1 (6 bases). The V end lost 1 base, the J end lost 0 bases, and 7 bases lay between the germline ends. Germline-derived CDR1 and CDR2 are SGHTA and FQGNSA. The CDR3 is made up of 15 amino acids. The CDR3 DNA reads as TGTGCCAGCAGCTTAGGACAGGCTAGCAATCAGCCCCAGCATTTT. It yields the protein CASSLGQASNQPQHF.

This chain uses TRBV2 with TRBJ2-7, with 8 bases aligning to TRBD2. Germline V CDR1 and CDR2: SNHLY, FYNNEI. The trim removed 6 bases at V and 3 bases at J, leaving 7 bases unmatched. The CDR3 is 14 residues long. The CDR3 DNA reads TGTGCCAGCAGCCCCCAGCGGGAGCACTACGAGCAGTACTTC. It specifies CASSPQREHYEQYF.

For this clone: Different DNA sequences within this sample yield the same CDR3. For the CDR3, the DNA is TGTGCCAGCAGTTTACCGGGTGGCGAGCAGTACTTC. Amino acids: CASSLPGGEQYF. The chain employs TRBV27 and TRBJ2-7; D not certain. Germline-derived CDR1 and CDR2 are MNHEY and SMNVEV (reference sequence). The CDR3 is 12 amino acids. V lost 2 bases and J lost 6, with 8 bases in between.

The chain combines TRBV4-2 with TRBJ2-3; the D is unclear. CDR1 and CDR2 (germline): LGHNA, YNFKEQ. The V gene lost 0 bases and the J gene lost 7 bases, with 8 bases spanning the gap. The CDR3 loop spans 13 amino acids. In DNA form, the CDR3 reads TGTGCCAGCAGCCAAGACTCCCTCTATACGCAGTATTTT. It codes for CASSQDSLYTQYF.